This T cell receptor beta chain was documented in a study of post-analysis software for immune sequencing data. Across the study: Included among the disease courses, which were recorded for the cohort, were relapsing-remitting, secondary progressive and progressive-relapsing multiple sclerosis. Points from the study as a whole: The study found significantly lower normalized Chao1 diversity in multiple sclerosis patients than in controls. Included in a set of roughly five TRBV segments more frequent in patients than controls were TRBV5-6, TRBV5-1 and TRBV20-1. When the samples were clustered directly with F measure, those that had been prepared in the same batch showed strong co-clustering.

Unique molecular identifiers had been added to the TCR beta cDNA libraries. The authors obtained roughly 0.5 million cDNA molecules from approximately 0.95 to 9.8 million T cells. TCRdb reanalysed the PCR reads using MiXCR and keeps one entry per CDR3 protein. The sample gives roughly 600,000 distinct CDR3 sequences, roughly 45% of which show up once; over 1.5% is in the top ten. A few counts support this clonotype. Its antigen remains unidentified. CDR3 length: 9 amino acids. Germline CDR1 is SQVTM and CDR2 is ANQGSEA. The rearrangement joins TRBV29-1 to TRBJ1-2; no clear D gene. The sequence derives from a girl aged 5-17 years with multiple sclerosis. The sequenced sample was blood. The CDR3 DNA follows: TGCAGTCACAGCTATGGCTACACCTTC. This sequence encodes CSHSYGYTF. Full variable domain (outside the CDR3, taken from reference TRBV29-1 and TRBJ1-2): SAVISQKPSRDICQRGTSLTIQCQVDSQVTMMFWYRQQPGQSLTLIATANQGSEATYESGFVIDKFPISRPNLTFSTLTVSNMSPEDSSIYLCSHSYGYTFGSGTRLTVV.